This T cell receptor beta chain was recovered during a study of blood T cell repertoires in COVID-19. Study as a whole: Samples came from the United States, Italy and Spain, spanning acute and convalescent COVID-19. PBMCs, B-cell-depleted T cells, or T cells were the source of the cDNA or gDNA that made up the material.

The CDR3 consists of 15 residues. Trimming pared 3 bases from V and 2 bases from J, leaving 12 bases between. Germline CDR1 and CDR2: SGDLS and YYNGEE. Original handling: Researchers report that nucleated cell counts were estimated from reference gene primer amplification. The protocol was immunoSEQ multiplex PCR, while the TCRdb copy is restricted to in-frame clones and leaves out a portion. The V and J calls and the clone size are those of that table, but D and trimming were determined from the DNA. Found here are approximately 260,000 clones, approximately 89% of them singletons; the top ten hold about 4.6%.

The gene calls are TRBV9 and TRBJ2-1; D possibly corresponds to TRBD2 (6 bases). The sample was peripheral blood. The sequence derives from a woman between 35 and 50 years old who had recovered from COVID-19. In DNA form, the CDR3 reads TGTGCCAGCAGCGGGTCCGGGACTCCCTACAATGAGCAGTTCTTC. It is translated as CASSGSGTPYNEQFF.